This T cell receptor (beta chain) was captured by sequencing in a study of radiotherapy plus CTLA-4 blockade in lung cancer. Study context: Objective responses occurred in about 18% of patients; around 28% had disease control. Study results and limitations: After treatment with radiotherapy plus ipilimumab, TCR clones that came from the tumor expanded in blood. Increased serum interferon-beta after radiation also reportedly predicted response strongly.

The assay was immunoSEQ multiplex PCR, and TCRdb's table has in-frame clones only and misses some. The sample contains about 99,000 clones, 88% of which appear only once. In regard to this clone: The antigen is unknown.

It was focal radiation plus CTLA-4 blockade with ipilimumab that patients with chemo-refractory metastatic non-small-cell lung cancer received. V was cut by 6 bases and J by 4 bases, with 19 bases left in between. The CDR3 consists of 16 residues. Germline V gene data show CDR1 as SNHLY and CDR2 as FYNNEI. The TCR was taken from a human donor with non-small cell lung cancer that progressed on radiotherapy plus ipilimumab. This material consisted of peripheral blood, taken from a patient treated with radiotherapy plus ipilimumab. The genes are TRBV2 and TRBJ1-5; maybe TRBD1 (5 bases). The CDR3 DNA reads TGTGCCAGCAGCCTTTTCCAGGGAGGGAATAATCAGCCCCAGCATTTT. It is translated as CASSLFQGGNNQPQHF.